The 31 T cell receptor beta chains reported below all come from one sample, sequenced in a study of blood T cell repertoires in COVID-19. The data were produced by immunoSEQ multiplex PCR, yet TCRdb's version contains in-frame clones alone and is incomplete. The sample shows about 110,000 clones, about four fifths of them seen only once. The sample was peripheral blood. The origin of the receptors is an older woman with acute or convalescent COVID-19.

The V and J genes are TRBV5-1 and TRBJ1-3; TRBD1 matches 9 bases. CDR3 length: 14 residues. The junction had 3 bases not matched to a gene; V was cut back by 4 bases and J by 4 bases. Germline lookup yields CDR1 SGHRS and CDR2 YFSETQ. CDR3 region: CASSTGQGGNTIYF. The CDR3, as DNA: TGCGCCAGCAGCACGGGACAGGGCGGAAACACCATATATTTT.

The chain couples TRBV7-2 to TRBJ1-1; D might be TRBD1 (5 bases). CDR3 length: 12 residues. Germline-derived CDR1 and CDR2 are SGHTA and FQGNSA. With 3 bases removed from V and 8 bases from J, the gap between germline ends came to 10 bases. The CDR3 DNA sequence: TGTGCCAGCAGCTTGAGGTCAGGGGAAGCTTTCTTT. This translates into CASSLRSGEAFF.

The chain links TRBV7-2 to TRBJ1-6, with 8 positions matching TRBD1. CDR3 length: 15 amino acids. CDR1 and CDR2 (germline): SGHTA, FQGNSA. V gave up 5 bases and J gave up 8 bases; unmatched junction bases: 8. In DNA form, the CDR3 reads TGTGCCAGCAGCCCCCGGACAGGGCGAGATTCACCCCTCCACTTT. The encoded protein is CASSPRTGRDSPLHF.

The rearrangement joins TRBV12-3 or TRBV12-4 to TRBJ2-3; D may be TRBD2 (6 bases). Trimming pared 8 bases from V and 5 bases from J, leaving 14 bases between. The CDR3 sequence is 13 residues long. In DNA, the CDR3 is TGTGCCAGCCTGTGGGGAGCGGGAGATACGCAGTATTTT. This gives the protein CASLWGAGDTQYF.

The chain carries TRBV7-3 and TRBJ2-3; D is possibly TRBD1 (6 bases). CDR1 SGHTA and CDR2 FQGTGA come from the germline V gene. The CDR3 is made up of 13 amino acids. Trimming stripped 4 bases from V and 5 bases from J, with 10 bases between. CDR3 region: CASSSYREDTQYF. In DNA, the CDR3 is TGTGCCAGCAGCTCCTACAGGGAAGATACGCAGTATTTT.

In its sample, this clone was seen once. This chain uses TRBV28 with TRBJ2-7; 9 bases match TRBD1. J was trimmed by 7 bases and V by 4 bases; bases with no gene match: 11. Germline assignment: CDR1 MDHEN and CDR2 SYDVKM. There are 15 residues in the CDR3. The CDR3, as DNA: TGTGCCAGCAGTTCCCGGGACAGGGTCGTTGGGGAGCAGTACTTC. Residues: CASSSRDRVVGEQYF. Full variable domain (rest looked up from reference TRBV28 and TRBJ2-7): DVKVTQSSRYLVKRTGEKVFLECVQDMDHENMFWYRQDPGLGLRLIYFSYDVKMKEKGDIPEGYSVSREKKERFSLILESASTNQTSMYLCASSSRDRVVGEQYFGPGTRLTVT.

The genes are TRBV5-8 and TRBJ1-1, with TRBD1 matching over 7 bases. The CDR3 extends over 15 amino acids. V dropped 1 base and J dropped 1; count of bases not matched to a gene: 4. Germline V gene sequence: CDR1 SGHTS, CDR2 YDEGEE. The CDR3 protein is CASSLSGGPNTEAFF. The CDR3 region has the DNA TGTGCCAGCAGCTTGTCAGGGGGGCCGAACACTGAAGCTTTCTTT.

The rearrangement joins TRBV5-1 to TRBJ2-3, with no clear D. The V end lost 3 bases, the J end lost 6 bases, and 14 bases lay between the germline ends. Germline-derived CDR1 and CDR2 are SGHRS and YFSETQ. This CDR3 region has 14 residues. CDR3 nucleotide sequence: TGCGCCAGCAGCTGGTCAGAGGCCAAGGATACGCAGTATTTT. Amino acid sequence: CASSWSEAKDTQYF.

This clone turned up a few times. This chain joins TRBV5-1 and TRBJ2-2, with D maybe TRBD2 (6 bases). This CDR3 is built from 14 residues. Trimming took 4 bases from V and 6 from J, leaving 13 bases between them. Germline assignment: CDR1 SGHRS and CDR2 YFSETQ. The CDR3 DNA reads as TGCGCCAGCAGCGTGGGACTCCGCGCCGGGGAGCTGTTTTTT. Residues: CASSVGLRAGELFF.

The chain uses TRBV7-6 and TRBJ1-3, with D unresolved. Looked up from germline, CDR1 is SGHVS and CDR2 is FNYEAQ. Trimming cost V 1 base and J 0 bases, with 7 bases left between them. The CDR3 loop spans 15 amino acids. In DNA form, the CDR3 reads TGTGCCAGCAGCTTAGGGGCAGACTCTGGAAACACCATATATTTT. It encodes CASSLGADSGNTIYF.

This chain connects TRBV15 to TRBJ1-3; no reliable D call. V lost 0 bases and J 0 bases, leaving 6 bases between the germline ends. The CDR3 is made up of 15 amino acids. CDR1 is LNHNV and CDR2 is YYDKDF in the germline V gene (reference sequence). The CDR3 here is CATSRERFSGNTIYF. The CDR3 DNA follows: TGTGCCACCAGCAGAGAGCGGTTCTCTGGAAACACCATATATTTT.

This chain uses TRBV6-5 with TRBJ1-6; the D gene is possibly TRBD1 (6 bases). The CDR3 spans 12 residues. Germline CDR1 reads MNHEY; CDR2 reads SVGAGI. With 7 bases removed from V and 14 bases from J, the gap between germline ends came to 15 bases. The CDR3 protein is CASTSGDLSLHF. The CDR3 nucleotides read TGTGCCAGCACTTCAGGGGATTTATCCCTCCACTTT.

The J gene is TRBJ2-3, the V gene TRBV28; D not resolved. This CDR3 spans 13 amino acids. The germline V and J ends were trimmed by 7 bases and 2 bases, with 10 bases remaining between them. From germline, CDR1 is MDHEN and CDR2 SYDVKM. The CDR3 DNA reads as TGTGCCAGCACTGAGCTCAACACAGATACGCAGTATTTT. Translation: CASTELNTDTQYF.

The V and J genes are TRBV6-5 and TRBJ1-2, with D perhaps matching TRBD1 (6 bases). The CDR3 runs to 16 residues. Trimming took off 4 bases at V and 4 bases at J, with 19 bases between the two ends. Germline loops: CDR1 MNHEY, CDR2 SVGAGI. Here the CDR3 DNA reads TGTGCCAGCAGTTCCACGGCCAAAGGGGGTTCCTATGGCTACACCTTC. This gives the protein CASSSTAKGGSYGYTF.

The chain employs TRBV24-1 and TRBJ2-1; 12 bases map to TRBD2. CDR3 size: 16 residues. V lost 4 bases to trimming and J lost 5 bases; unmatched junction nucleotides: 5. The germline CDR1 and CDR2 sequences are KGHDR and SFDVKD. CDR3 protein: CATSDATSGGHNEQFF. In DNA form, the CDR3 reads TGTGCCACCAGTGACGCGACTAGCGGGGGACACAATGAGCAGTTCTTC.

This rearrangement joins TRBV6-5 to TRBJ2-5; no definite D call. The V end was cut by 4 bases, the J end by 5 bases, with 14 bases between. Germline V gene lookup returns CDR1 MNHEY and CDR2 SVGAGI. The length of the CDR3 is 14 residues. The CDR3 loop is CASSFRLTGETQYF. The CDR3 region has the DNA TGTGCCAGCAGTTTCCGCTTAACCGGGGAGACCCAGTACTTC.

This sequence joins TRBV5-4 and TRBJ2-3, with 7 bases matching TRBD2. Germline V gives CDR1 SGHNT, CDR2 YYREEE (reference sequence). The CDR3 loop spans 18 amino acids. V was pared by 0 bases and J by 8 bases, with 18 bases of the junction left unmatched. The CDR3 bases are TGTGCCAGCAGCTTGGGCGCGGGAGCGGGACCCTTCTCCCTTACGCAGTATTTT. This translates into CASSLGAGAGPFSLTQYF. The full variable domain, rest sourced from reference TRBV5-4 and TRBJ2-3, is ETGVTQSPTHLIKTRGQQVTLRCSSQSGHNTVSWYQQALGQGPQFIFQYYREEENGRGNFPPRFSGLQFPNYSSELNVNALELDDSALYLCASSLGAGAGPFSLTQYFGPGTRLTVL.

On this clone: Other DNA sequences of this sample code for an identical CDR3. The chain links TRBV5-4 to TRBJ1-2; D not resolved. The CDR3 covers 13 residues. CDR1 SGHNT and CDR2 YYREEE come from the germline V gene (reference sequence). V was clipped by 1 base and J by 2 bases, with 6 bases between them. The CDR3 reads CASSLSGNYGYTF. Here the CDR3 DNA reads TGTGCCAGCAGCTTGTCGGGGAACTATGGCTACACCTTC.

The chain employs TRBV9 and TRBJ2-1, with 7 bases identical to TRBD1. The CDR3 runs to 19 residues. V was clipped by 3 bases and J by 2 bases; unmatched bases: 17. The germline gives CDR1 SGDLS, CDR2 YYNGEE. The CDR3 DNA is TGTGCCAGCAGCGCTGCCGGGACAGTCATACCTTTTACCTACAATGAGCAGTTCTTC. It yields the protein CASSAAGTVIPFTYNEQFF.

This sequence joins TRBV3-1 (or the pseudogene TRBV3-2) and TRBJ2-7; D ambiguous. This CDR3 comprises 11 residues. Germline V gene data show CDR1 as LGHDT and CDR2 as YNNKEL (reference sequence). With 0 bases removed from V and 7 bases from J, the gap between germline ends came to 4 bases. DNA for the CDR3: TGTGCCAGCAGCCAAGATTATGAGCAGTACTTC. It codes for CASSQDYEQYF.

V gene TRBV6-1 combines with J gene TRBJ1-3; possibly TRBD1 for D (5 bases). Between the trimmed V and J ends, which lost 1 base and 0 bases, there was a span of 10 bases. The CDR3 contains 16 residues. Germline lookup yields CDR1 MNHNS and CDR2 SASEGT. This chain's CDR3 is CASSEGGSGSGNTIYF. CDR3 nucleotides: TGTGCCAGCAGTGAAGGGGGCTCCGGCTCTGGAAACACCATATATTTT.

The chain recombines TRBV5-1 with TRBJ2-3; D may be TRBD2 (6 bases). Per the germline V gene, CDR1 is SGHRS and CDR2 is YFSETQ. Between the trimmed V and J ends, which lost 4 bases and 2 bases, there was a span of 17 bases. The CDR3 is 16 amino acids. CDR3: CASSPAAGSVTDTQYF. The DNA for the CDR3 is TGCGCCAGCAGCCCGGCTGCGGGATCGGTCACAGATACGCAGTATTTT.

The chain employs TRBV7-2 and TRBJ1-2, with 9 bases fitting TRBD1. The CDR3 runs to 13 residues. Germline CDR1 SGHTA, CDR2 FQGNSA. V lost 11 bases to trimming and J lost 4 bases; unmatched junction nucleotides: 8. CDR3 nucleotides: TGTGCCTCATCCCCGGGACAGGGCTATGGCTACACCTTC. This gives the protein CASSPGQGYGYTF.

This rearrangement joins TRBV9 to TRBJ1-2; TRBD1 is a possible D gene (5 bases). The germline V and J ends were trimmed by 0 bases and 7 bases, with 16 bases remaining between them. Germline CDR1 is SGDLS and CDR2 is YYNGEE. This CDR3 is 15 amino acids long. As DNA, the CDR3 is TGTGCCAGCAGCGTAGGGTTAAGTTCAGGGCTTGGCTACACCTTC. It codes for CASSVGLSSGLGYTF.

This rearrangement joins TRBV18 to TRBJ1-1; the D gene is possibly TRBD1 (5 bases). CDR1 KGHSH and CDR2 LQKENI come from the germline V gene. The length of the CDR3 is 13 residues. The germline V and J ends were trimmed by 1 base and 7 bases, with 10 bases remaining between them. The CDR3 reads CASSPLPGGEAFF. Written as DNA, the CDR3 is TGTGCCAGCTCACCACTCCCCGGGGGTGAAGCTTTCTTT.

The rearrangement joins TRBV3-1 (or the pseudogene TRBV3-2) to TRBJ1-1, with 8 bases lining up with TRBD1. The germline V gene encodes CDR1 LGHDT and CDR2 YNNKEL (reference sequence). CDR3 length: 15 residues. The V and J ends lost 4 bases and 1 base, in that order; junction bases with no gene match: 5. CDR3 DNA: TGTGCCAGCAGCCCCTGGGACAGGAAGAACACTGAAGCTTTCTTT. Its protein product is CASSPWDRKNTEAFF.

The chain uses TRBV19 and TRBJ1-6; possibly TRBD1 for D (6 bases). V shed 8 bases and J shed 7 bases, with 15 bases lying between them. The CDR3 contains 14 residues. Germline CDR1 is LNHDA and CDR2 is SQIVND (reference sequence). CDR3: CASSQGQSNSPLHF. The CDR3 DNA follows: TGTGCCAGTTCCCAGGGGCAAAGCAATTCACCCCTCCACTTT.

This clone was observed a few times. V gene TRBV7-2 combines with J gene TRBJ1-1; D unclear. Trimming took 4 bases from V and 5 from J, leaving 17 bases between them. This CDR3 has 15 amino acids. Germline lookup yields CDR1 SGHTA and CDR2 FQGNSA. The CDR3 region is CASSSPTRHRTEAFF. For the CDR3, the DNA is TGTGCCAGCAGCTCCCCGACAAGGCATCGGACTGAAGCTTTCTTT.

The gene calls are TRBV30 and TRBJ1-2; the match to TRBD1 covers 8 bases. This CDR3 has 14 residues. Germline V gene sequence: CDR1 GTSNPN, CDR2 SVGIG (reference sequence). Trimming cost V 0 bases and J 6 bases; bases outside gene matches: 6. The CDR3 here is CAWSVRGTGDGYTF. Written as DNA, the CDR3 is TGTGCCTGGAGTGTACGTGGGACAGGAGATGGCTACACCTTC.

CDR3: CASTSPGHTNSPLHF. CDR3 DNA sequence: TGTGCCAGCACCTCGCCAGGCCATACAAATTCACCCCTCCACTTT. This chain uses TRBV6-5 with TRBJ1-6; unclear D gene. The CDR3 length is 15 residues. Deletions cut 7 bases from V and 7 bases from J, with 17 bases between. Germline V CDR1 and CDR2: MNHEY, SVGAGI.

In its sample, this clone was seen once. This chain links TRBV6-5 with TRBJ1-3, with TRBD1 matching 7 bases. The length of the CDR3 is 15 residues. CDR1 is MNHEY and CDR2 is SVGAGI in the germline V gene. V dropped 2 bases and J dropped 1; count of bases not matched to a gene: 2. CDR3 protein: CASSYTTGSGNTIYF. The CDR3 nucleotides are TGTGCCAGCAGTTACACGACAGGGTCTGGAAACACCATATATTTT.